The 12 T cell receptor beta chains presented below share a single source sample, sequenced in a study of a mutant IDH1 vaccine in newly diagnosed glioma (dated by TCRdb to the early 2020s). This sample's time point label indicates: week 35, safety follow-up. Each vaccine dose, consisting of 300 ug of a 20-mer mutant IDH1 peptide in Montanide, was administered subcutaneously with topical imiquimod. Libraries were prepared through the immunoSEQ multiplex PCR assay. Not all clones reach the TCRdb copy of this immuneACCESS table, which keeps in-frame sequences only. Checked studies attribute under half of the gap to unresolved V genes and leave the rest unexplained. The sample contains roughly 60,000 clones, 60% to 75% of them found a single time. In total, the top ten clones hold 4.7% of the sample. These TCRs are of unknown antigen specificity. Here the sequenced sample was PBMCs, taken from a glioma patient whose treatment included an IDH1 peptide vaccine. The receptors originated from a man in his fifties or sixties with glioma.

This clone has only one observation. V usage is TRBV5-1 and J usage is TRBJ1-4; D is uncertain. The CDR3 totals 13 residues. V was shortened by 4 bases and J by 5 bases, with 9 bases between the two germline ends. Germline V gene lookup returns CDR1 SGHRS and CDR2 YFSETQ. The CDR3 DNA is TGCGCCAGCAGCAACCCGACAAATGAAAAACTGTTTTTT. Encoded protein: CASSNPTNEKLFF.

The J gene is TRBJ2-7, the V gene TRBV7-6, with TRBD1 matching 8 bases. The germline V gene has CDR1 SGHVS and CDR2 FNYEAQ. Trimming cost V 1 base and J 1 base; bases outside gene matches: 6. This CDR3 contains 16 residues. The CDR3 nucleotides are TGTGCCAGCAGCTTAGGCCCAGGACAGGGATCCTACGAGCAGTACTTC. As protein: CASSLGPGQGSYEQYF.

The chain joins TRBV29-1 to TRBJ2-1; D unclear. The V end lost 6 bases, the J end lost 7 bases, and 13 bases lay between the germline ends. The CDR3 sequence is 12 residues long. The germline V gene has CDR1 SQVTM and CDR2 ANQGSEA. The CDR3: CSVSDFQNEQFF. CDR3 DNA sequence: TGCAGCGTCTCCGACTTCCAGAATGAGCAGTTCTTC.

The gene calls are TRBV9 and TRBJ2-2; D gene ambiguous. Trimming cost V 2 bases and J 0 bases, with 11 bases left between them. The length of the CDR3 is 16 residues. Germline lookup yields CDR1 SGDLS and CDR2 YYNGEE. The CDR3 nucleotides are TGTGCCAGCAGCGTTCGTGGAGACGCGAACACCGGGGAGCTGTTTTTT. This encodes CASSVRGDANTGELFF.

CDR3 nucleotide sequence: TGTGCCACACAGGTTGGAGTAGGGGGACCCTACGAGCAGTACTTC. Its protein is CATQVGVGGPYEQYF. The J gene is TRBJ2-7, the V gene TRBV10-3; tentatively, D is TRBD1 (6 bases). The CDR3 runs 15 residues. The V end lost 10 bases, the J end lost 2 bases, and 21 bases lay between the germline ends. The germline CDR1 and CDR2 sequences are ENHRY and SYGVKD.

This rearrangement joins TRBV14 to TRBJ2-7, with D unresolved. Germline-derived CDR1 and CDR2 are SGHDN and FVKESK. The CDR3 loop spans 14 amino acids. V lost 5 bases and J 6 bases, leaving 17 bases between the germline ends. Here the CDR3 reads CASSFDTLRLEQYF. CDR3 DNA: TGTGCCAGCAGCTTCGACACGTTGCGACTCGAGCAGTACTTC.

This chain links TRBV18 with TRBJ1-2; D uncertain. With 6 bases removed from V and 4 bases from J, the gap between germline ends came to 9 bases. The CDR3 is 12 residues long. CDR1 KGHSH and CDR2 LQKENI come from the germline V gene. The chain's CDR3 is CASSRPRYGYTF. The CDR3 nucleotides are TGTGCCAGCTCTCGCCCACGCTATGGCTACACCTTC.

The chain combines TRBV7-2 with TRBJ1-2; D unresolved. V lost 5 bases and J lost 4, with 11 bases in between. The CDR3 consists of 13 residues. Germline V lookup: CDR1 SGHTA, CDR2 FQGNSA. CDR3 sequence: CASSGDKFYGYTF. The DNA of the CDR3 is TGTGCCAGCAGCGGTGATAAATTCTATGGCTACACCTTC.

A few counts support this clone. The chain links TRBV2 to TRBJ2-5, with D perhaps being TRBD1 or TRBD2 (7 bases each). The CDR3 consists of 14 residues. Between the trimmed V and J ends, which lost 11 bases and 1 base, there was a span of 17 bases. From germline, CDR1 is SNHLY and CDR2 FYNNEI. The CDR3: CARQGGAFQETQYF. The DNA of the CDR3 is TGTGCCCGGCAGGGGGGGGCCTTCCAAGAGACCCAGTACTTC. The full variable domain, completed using reference TRBV2 and TRBJ2-5, is EPEVTQTPSHQVTQMGQEVILRCVPISNHLYFYWYRQILGQKVEFLVSFYNNEISEKSEIFDDQFSVERPDGSNFTLKIRSTKLEDSAMYFCARQGGAFQETQYFGPGTRLLVL.

The rearrangement links TRBV29-1 to TRBJ1-1, with D possibly TRBD1 on 6 matching bases. V was shortened by 7 bases and J by 0 bases, with 18 bases between the two germline ends. From germline, CDR1 is SQVTM and CDR2 ANQGSEA. CDR3 length: 15 residues. The CDR3 is CSARRGTLMNTEAFF. The CDR3 coding sequence is TGCAGCGCGAGACGAGGGACATTAATGAACACTGAAGCTTTCTTT.

The V call is TRBV28, the J call TRBJ1-2; D gene ambiguous. The CDR3 is 12 amino acids. In germline, CDR1 is MDHEN, CDR2 SYDVKM. Trimming shortened V by 1 base and J by 4 bases, and 4 bases separated the two germline ends. DNA of the CDR3: TGTGCCAGCAGTTTATTCAGCTATGGCTACACCTTC. It specifies CASSLFSYGYTF.

The genes are TRBV13 and TRBJ1-1, with D maybe TRBD1 (5 bases). Germline assignment: CDR1 PRHDT and CDR2 FYEKMQ (reference sequence). V was cut by 11 bases and J by 0 bases, with 19 bases left in between. This CDR3 contains 15 residues. In DNA form, the CDR3 reads TGTGCCGGCTGGCAGTGGGGGATTTTGAACACTGAAGCTTTCTTT. Its protein is CAGWQWGILNTEAFF.